This TCR beta chain derives from a study of T cells in Graves' hyperthyroidism and ophthalmopathy. This clonotype was counted at least ten times. In making diagnoses, clinical symptoms, serum thyroxine and TRAb, thyroid ultrasound and orbital computed tomography were all used. Amplification targeted TCR beta CDR3 regions from RNA transcripts. First-round RT-PCR with HTBI primers amplified the TCR CDR3 region. From the multiplex PCR reads, TCRdb called clonotypes with MiXCR, one entry per CDR3 protein. The data contain roughly 110,000 distinct CDR3 sequences, 15% to 20% of them seen just once; the ten biggest clones take up 42%. V lost 1 base to trimming and J lost 0 bases, with 7 bases between them. Germline loops: CDR1 SGHDN, CDR2 FVKESK. The CDR3 contains 15 residues.

The chain combines TRBV14 with TRBJ2-4; TRBD2 might be the D (5 bases). The sample was blood. The sequence came from a woman aged 50 to 60 with Graves' hyperthyroidism. The CDR3 region is CASSQASGAKNIQYF. Here the CDR3 DNA reads TGTGCCAGCAGCCAAGCCAGCGGAGCCAAAAACATTCAGTACTTC.